This TCR beta chain was recorded in a study of blood T cell repertoires in COVID-19. Trimming removed 0 bases at V and 11 bases at J, with 5 bases between. Per germline, CDR1 WSHSY and CDR2 SAAADI. The CDR3 runs to 11 residues. The repertoire was sequenced with immunoSEQ multiplex PCR; TCRdb's copy has only in-frame clones and lacks some. This repertoire shows approximately 200,000 clones, more than 80% found once; its top ten account for around 8.8%. J is TRBJ2-1 and V is TRBV10-2; D gene ambiguous. The sample was PBMCs or T cells enriched from blood (not recorded which). The sequence derives from a man aged 35 to 55 who had recovered from COVID-19. The CDR3 spells CASSESTQQFF. The CDR3 DNA follows: TGCGCCAGCAGTGAGTCGACTCAGCAGTTCTTC.